This TCR beta chain was retrieved from a study of T-cell memory formation after mild COVID-19. Looking at the study overall: TCR clusters were largely donor specific.

Whole-study findings and limits: A balance of CD4 and CD8 characterized clones contracting day 15 to 85, whereas later expanders leaned CD4+.

At least ten counts were recorded for this clonotype. The target antigen is unknown. Looked up from germline, CDR1 is MNHEY and CDR2 is SVGAGI. The CDR3 sequence is 14 residues long. V was pared by 6 bases and J by 0 bases, with 11 bases between. TCRdb re-derived calls from the 5' RACE reads in MiXCR, one entry per CDR3 protein. The table lists 30,000 to 50,000 distinct CDR3 sequences, 5.5% to 7% of them singletons. This TCR was sampled from an adult who had mild COVID-19 (a few samples of this study predate the infection). Cell type and time point are not known. Source material: PBMCs or a T cell subset sorted from them (not recorded which). The V gene is TRBV6-5, the J gene TRBJ1-1, with D hard to call. DNA of the CDR3: TGTGCCAGCAGCCGTGTTTCCTTGAACACTGAAGCTTTCTTT. Amino acid sequence: CASSRVSLNTEAFF.